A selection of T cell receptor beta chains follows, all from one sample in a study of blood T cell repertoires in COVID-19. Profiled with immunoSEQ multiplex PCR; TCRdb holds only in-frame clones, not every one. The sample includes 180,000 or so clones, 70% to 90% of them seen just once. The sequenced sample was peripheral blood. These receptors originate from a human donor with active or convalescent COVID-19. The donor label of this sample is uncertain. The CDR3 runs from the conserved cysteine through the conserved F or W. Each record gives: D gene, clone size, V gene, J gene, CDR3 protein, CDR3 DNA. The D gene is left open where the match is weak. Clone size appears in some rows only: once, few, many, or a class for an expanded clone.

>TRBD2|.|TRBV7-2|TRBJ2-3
CASSLGGGLAGSDTQYF
TGTGCCAGCAGCTTAGGCGGGGGACTAGCGGGGTCAGATACGCAGTATTTT
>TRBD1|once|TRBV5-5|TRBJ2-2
CASSSTGGDGELFF
TGTGCCAGCAGCTCGACAGGGGGCGACGGGGAGCTGTTTTTT
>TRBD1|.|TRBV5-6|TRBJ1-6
CASSPGQTLSPLHF
TGTGCCAGCAGCCCGGGACAGACTCTTTCACCCCTCCACTTT
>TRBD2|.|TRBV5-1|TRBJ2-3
CASRAGGPADTQYF
TGCGCCAGCAGGGCGGGAGGGCCGGCAGATACGCAGTATTTT
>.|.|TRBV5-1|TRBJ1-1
CASSSLGGAMNTEAFF
TGCGCCAGCAGCTCTCTGGGGGGTGCAATGAACACTGAAGCTTTCTTT
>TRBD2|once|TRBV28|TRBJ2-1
CASSLAAGGNNEQFF
TGTGCCAGCAGTTTGGCGGCGGGGGGTAACAATGAGCAGTTCTTC
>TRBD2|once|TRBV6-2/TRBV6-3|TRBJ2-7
CASSQTSAQYF
TGTGCCAGCAGTCAAACTAGCGCGCAGTACTTC
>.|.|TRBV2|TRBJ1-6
CASNLAGTFSPLHF
TGTGCCAGCAACCTGGCAGGCACTTTTTCACCCCTCCACTTT
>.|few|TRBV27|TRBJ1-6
CASSLFTGRTYNSPLHF
TGTGCCAGCAGTTTATTTACAGGGCGGACCTATAATTCACCCCTCCACTTT
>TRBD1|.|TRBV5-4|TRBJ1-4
CASSAQGPNEKLFF
TGTGCCAGCAGTGCACAGGGGCCTAATGAAAAACTGTTTTTT
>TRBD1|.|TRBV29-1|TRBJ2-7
CSVGTGGDEQYF
TGCAGCGTCGGGACAGGGGGCGACGAGCAGTACTTC